The entry below describes one TCR beta chain. As yet, its antigen is unknown. These data originate in a study of T cells in Graves' hyperthyroidism and ophthalmopathy. The study's findings and limits: The model's output predicted ophthalmopathy at a median of roughly 6.9 months prior to onset.

This CDR3 has 16 amino acids. Germline V gene sequence: CDR1 LNHNV, CDR2 YYDKDF (reference sequence). The V gene lost 3 bases and the J gene lost 0 bases, with 11 bases spanning the gap. From RNA transcripts, TCR beta CDR3 regions were amplified. First-round RT-PCR with HTBI primers amplified the TCR CDR3 region. TCRdb reprocessed the multiplex PCR reads with MiXCR, giving one entry per CDR3 protein. The sample shows a few hundred thousand distinct CDR3 sequences, just over 45% of them seen only once. Material for sequencing was peripheral blood or thyroid tissue (not recorded which). The sequence was collected from an adult woman with Graves' disease, either hyperthyroidism or ophthalmopathy (not recorded which). J is TRBJ2-2 and V is TRBV15; D gene ambiguous. For the CDR3, the DNA is TGTGCCACCAGCAGGCTTGGGCCTCCGAACACCGGGGAGCTGTTTTTT. This codes for CATSRLGPPNTGELFF.